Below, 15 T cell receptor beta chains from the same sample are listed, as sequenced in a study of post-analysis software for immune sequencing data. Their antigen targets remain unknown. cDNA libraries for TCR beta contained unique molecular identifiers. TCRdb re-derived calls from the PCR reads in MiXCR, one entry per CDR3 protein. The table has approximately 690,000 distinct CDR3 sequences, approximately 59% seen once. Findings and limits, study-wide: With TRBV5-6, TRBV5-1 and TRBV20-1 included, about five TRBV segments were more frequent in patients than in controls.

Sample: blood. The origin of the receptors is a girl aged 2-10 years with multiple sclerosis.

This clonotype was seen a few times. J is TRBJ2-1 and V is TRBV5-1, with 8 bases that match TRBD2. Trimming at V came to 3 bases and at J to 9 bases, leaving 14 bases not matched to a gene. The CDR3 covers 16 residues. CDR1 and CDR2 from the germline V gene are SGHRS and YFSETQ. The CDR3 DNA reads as TGCGCCAGCAGCTCTCCGGGGGGGCTAGGTAATCCTGAGCAGTTCTTC. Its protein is CASSSPGGLGNPEQFF.

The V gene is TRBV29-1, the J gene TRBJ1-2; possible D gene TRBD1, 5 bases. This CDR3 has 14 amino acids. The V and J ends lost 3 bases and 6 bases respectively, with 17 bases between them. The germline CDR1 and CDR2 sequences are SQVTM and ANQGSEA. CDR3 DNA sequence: TGCAGCGTTGATTCGGCAGGGAGGCTGGATGGCTACACCTTC. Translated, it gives CSVDSAGRLDGYTF.

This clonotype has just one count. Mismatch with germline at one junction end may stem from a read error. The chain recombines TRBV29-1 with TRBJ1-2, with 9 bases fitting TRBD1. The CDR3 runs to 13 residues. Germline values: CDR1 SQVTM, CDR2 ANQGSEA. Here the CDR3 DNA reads TGCAGTGTTGGGGACAGGGTAAACTATGGCTACACCTTC. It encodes CSVGDRVNYGYTF.

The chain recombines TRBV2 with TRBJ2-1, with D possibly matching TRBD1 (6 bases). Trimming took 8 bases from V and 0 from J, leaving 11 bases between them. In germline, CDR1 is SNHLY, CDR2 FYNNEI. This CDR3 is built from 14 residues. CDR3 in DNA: TGTGCCAGCGGTACAGGGATCTCCTACAATGAGCAGTTCTTC. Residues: CASGTGISYNEQFF. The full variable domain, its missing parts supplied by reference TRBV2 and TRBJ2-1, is EPEVTQTPSHQVTQMGQEVILRCVPISNHLYFYWYRQILGQKVEFLVSFYNNEISEKSEIFDDQFSVERPDGSNFTLKIRSTKLEDSAMYFCASGTGISYNEQFFGPGTRLTVL.

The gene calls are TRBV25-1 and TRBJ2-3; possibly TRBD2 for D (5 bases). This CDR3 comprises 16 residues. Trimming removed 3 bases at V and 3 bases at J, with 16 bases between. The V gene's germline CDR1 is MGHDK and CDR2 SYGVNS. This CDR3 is CASSERVSEGTDTQYF. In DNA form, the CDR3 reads TGTGCCAGCAGTGAGAGGGTATCGGAAGGTACAGATACGCAGTATTTT.

Here the CDR3 DNA reads TGTGCCAGCACCATCGACAGTTCCTACGAGCAGTACTTC. It yields the protein CASTIDSSYEQYF. The rearrangement links TRBV6-1 to TRBJ2-7; D possibly corresponds to TRBD1 (5 bases). V was trimmed by 7 bases and J by 1 base, leaving 11 bases between them. The CDR3 has 13 amino acids. Germline V lookup: CDR1 MNHNS, CDR2 SASEGT.

CDR3 region: CASSSPGATGYNEQFF. The CDR3 DNA reads TGCGCCAGCAGCTCACCGGGGGCCACTGGGTACAATGAGCAGTTCTTC. The J gene is TRBJ2-1, the V gene TRBV5-1; the D gene could be TRBD1 or TRBD2 (6 bases each). The germline gives CDR1 SGHRS, CDR2 YFSETQ. Deletions cut 3 bases from V and 4 bases from J, with 17 bases between. The CDR3 is made up of 16 amino acids.

CDR3 sequence reads: CACSQGQPGYGYTF. The CDR3 bases are TGTGCCTGTTCACAGGGGCAGCCGGGCTATGGCTACACCTTC. J is TRBJ1-2 and V is TRBV7-2, with 7 positions matching TRBD1. CDR3 size: 14 residues. The germline V gene has CDR1 SGHTA and CDR2 FQGNSA. Trimming cost V 11 bases and J 4 bases; bases outside gene matches: 13. Complete variable domain (other parts from reference TRBV7-2 and TRBJ1-2): GAGVSQSPSNKVTEKGKDVELRCDPISGHTALYWYRQSLGQGLEFLIYFQGNSAPDKSGLPSDRFSAERTGGSVSTLTIQRTQQEDSAVYLCACSQGQPGYGYTFGSGTRLTVV.

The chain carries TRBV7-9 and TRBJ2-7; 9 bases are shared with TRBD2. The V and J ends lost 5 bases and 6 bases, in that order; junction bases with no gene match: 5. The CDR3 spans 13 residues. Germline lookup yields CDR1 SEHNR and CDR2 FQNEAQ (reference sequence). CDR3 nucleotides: TGTGCCAGCAGCCCACGCGGGGGGGTCGAGCAGTACTTC. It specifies CASSPRGGVEQYF.

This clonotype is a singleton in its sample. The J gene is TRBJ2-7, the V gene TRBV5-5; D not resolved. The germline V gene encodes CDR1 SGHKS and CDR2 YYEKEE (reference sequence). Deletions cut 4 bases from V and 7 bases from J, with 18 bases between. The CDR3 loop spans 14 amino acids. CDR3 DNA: TGTGCCAGCAGCACTAACACCAGAATGTGGGAGCAGTACTTC. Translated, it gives CASSTNTRMWEQYF. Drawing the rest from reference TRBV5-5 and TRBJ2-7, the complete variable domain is DAGVTQSPTHLIKTRGQQVTLRCSPISGHKSVSWYQQVLGQGPQFIFQYYEKEERGRGNFPDRFSARQFPNYSSELNVNALLLGDSALYLCASSTNTRMWEQYFGPGTRLTVT.

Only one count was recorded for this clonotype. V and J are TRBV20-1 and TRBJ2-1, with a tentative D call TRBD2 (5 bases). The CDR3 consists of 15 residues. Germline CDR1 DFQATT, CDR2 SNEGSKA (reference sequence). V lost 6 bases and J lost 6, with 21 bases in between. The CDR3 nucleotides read TGCAGTGCCCTCCCGGGAAAGCGGAGCTCCAATGAGCAGTTCTTC. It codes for CSALPGKRSSNEQFF.

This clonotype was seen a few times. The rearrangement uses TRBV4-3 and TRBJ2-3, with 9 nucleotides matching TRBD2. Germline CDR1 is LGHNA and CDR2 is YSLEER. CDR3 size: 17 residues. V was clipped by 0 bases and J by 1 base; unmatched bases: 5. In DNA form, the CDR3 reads TGCGCCAGCAGCCAAGAAATGCGACTAGCGGGCACAGATACGCAGTATTTT. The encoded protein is CASSQEMRLAGTDTQYF.

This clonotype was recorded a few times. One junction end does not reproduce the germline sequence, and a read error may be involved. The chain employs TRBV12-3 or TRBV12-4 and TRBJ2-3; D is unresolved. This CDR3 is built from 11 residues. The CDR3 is CACSPDGPVYF. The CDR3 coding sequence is TGTGCCTGCAGTCCCGACGGCCCGGTGTATTTT.

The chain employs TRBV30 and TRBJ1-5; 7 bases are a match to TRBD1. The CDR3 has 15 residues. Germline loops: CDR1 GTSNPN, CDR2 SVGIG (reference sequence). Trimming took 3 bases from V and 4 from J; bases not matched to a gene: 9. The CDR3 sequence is CAWSDGTALNQPQHF. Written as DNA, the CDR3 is TGTGCCTGGAGCGACGGGACAGCTCTTAATCAGCCCCAGCATTTT. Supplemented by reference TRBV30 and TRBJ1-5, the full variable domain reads SQTIHQWPATLVQPVGSPLSLECTVEGTSNPNLYWYRQAAGRGLQLLFYSVGIGQISSEVPQNLSASRPQDRQFILSSKKLLLSDSGFYLCAWSDGTALNQPQHFGDGTRLSIL.

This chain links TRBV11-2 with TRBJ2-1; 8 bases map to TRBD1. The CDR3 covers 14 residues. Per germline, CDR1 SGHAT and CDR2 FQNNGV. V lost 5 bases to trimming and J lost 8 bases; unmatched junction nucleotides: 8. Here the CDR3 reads CASSPRTGIDEQFF. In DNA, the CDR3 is TGTGCCAGCAGCCCTCGGACAGGGATCGATGAGCAGTTCTTC. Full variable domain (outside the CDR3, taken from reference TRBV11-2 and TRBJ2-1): EAGVAQSPRYKIIEKRQSVAFWCNPISGHATLYWYQQILGQGPKLLIQFQNNGVVDDSQLPKDRFSAERLKGVDSTLKIQPAKLEDSAVYLCASSPRTGIDEQFFGPGTRLTVL.